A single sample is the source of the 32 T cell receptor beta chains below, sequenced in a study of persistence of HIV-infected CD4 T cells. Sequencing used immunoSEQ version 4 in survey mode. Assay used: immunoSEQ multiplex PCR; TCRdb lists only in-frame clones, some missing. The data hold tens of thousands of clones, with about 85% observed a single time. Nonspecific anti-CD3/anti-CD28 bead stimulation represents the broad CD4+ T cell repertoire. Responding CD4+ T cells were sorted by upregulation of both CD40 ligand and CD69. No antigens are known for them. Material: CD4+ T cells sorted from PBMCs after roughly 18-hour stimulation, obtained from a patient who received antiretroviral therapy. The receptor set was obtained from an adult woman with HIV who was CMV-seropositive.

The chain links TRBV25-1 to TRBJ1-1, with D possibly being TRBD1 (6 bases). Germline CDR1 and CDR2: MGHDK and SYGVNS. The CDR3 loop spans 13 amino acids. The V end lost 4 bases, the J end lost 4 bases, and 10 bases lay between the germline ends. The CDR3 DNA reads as TGTGCCAGCAGTGGTCGGACAGTCACTGAAGCTTTCTTT. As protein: CASSGRTVTEAFF. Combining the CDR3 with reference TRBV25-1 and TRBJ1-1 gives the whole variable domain EADIYQTPRYLVIGTGKKITLECSQTMGHDKMYWYQQDPGMELHLIHYSYGVNSTEKGDLSSESTVSRIRTEHFPLTLESARPSHTSQYLCASSGRTVTEAFFGQGTRLTVV.

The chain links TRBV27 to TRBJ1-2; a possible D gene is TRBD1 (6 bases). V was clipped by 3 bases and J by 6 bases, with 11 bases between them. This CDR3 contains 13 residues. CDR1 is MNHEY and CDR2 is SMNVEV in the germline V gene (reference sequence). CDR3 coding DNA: TGTGCCAGCAGTTTCGGTCAGGGGAATGGCTACACCTTC. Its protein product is CASSFGQGNGYTF.

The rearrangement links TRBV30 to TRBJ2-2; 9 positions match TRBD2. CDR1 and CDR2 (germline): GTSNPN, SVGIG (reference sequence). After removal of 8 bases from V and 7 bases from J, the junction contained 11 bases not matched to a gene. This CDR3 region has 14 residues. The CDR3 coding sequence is TGTGCCCGGGGATTAGCGGGGGTAGGCGGGGAGCTGTTTTTT. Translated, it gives CARGLAGVGGELFF.

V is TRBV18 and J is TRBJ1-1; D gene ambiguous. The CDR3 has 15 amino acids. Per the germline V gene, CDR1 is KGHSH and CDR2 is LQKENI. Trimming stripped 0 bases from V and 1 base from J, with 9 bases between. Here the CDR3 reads CASSPPVTPNTEAFF. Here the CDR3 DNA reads TGTGCCAGCTCACCACCGGTGACACCGAACACTGAAGCTTTCTTT.

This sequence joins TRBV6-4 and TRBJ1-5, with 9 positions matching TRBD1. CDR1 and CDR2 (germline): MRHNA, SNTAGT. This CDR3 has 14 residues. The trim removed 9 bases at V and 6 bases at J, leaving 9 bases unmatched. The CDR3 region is CARICGTGLQPQHF. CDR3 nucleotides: TGTGCCAGGATCTGCGGGACAGGGCTTCAGCCCCAGCATTTT.

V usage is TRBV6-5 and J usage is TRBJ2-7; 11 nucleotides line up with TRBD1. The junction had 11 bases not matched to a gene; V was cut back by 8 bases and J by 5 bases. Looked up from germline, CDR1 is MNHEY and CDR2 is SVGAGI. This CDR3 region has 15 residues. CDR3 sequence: CASRMRTGGFHEQYF. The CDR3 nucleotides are TGTGCCAGCCGGATGCGGACAGGGGGCTTCCACGAGCAGTACTTC.

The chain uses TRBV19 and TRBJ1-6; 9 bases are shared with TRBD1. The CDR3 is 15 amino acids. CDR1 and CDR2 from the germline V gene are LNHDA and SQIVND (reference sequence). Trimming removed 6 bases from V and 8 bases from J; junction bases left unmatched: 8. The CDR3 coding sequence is TGTGCCAGTAGCAAACCACAGGGGGCGCATTCACCCCTCCACTTT. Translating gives CASSKPQGAHSPLHF.

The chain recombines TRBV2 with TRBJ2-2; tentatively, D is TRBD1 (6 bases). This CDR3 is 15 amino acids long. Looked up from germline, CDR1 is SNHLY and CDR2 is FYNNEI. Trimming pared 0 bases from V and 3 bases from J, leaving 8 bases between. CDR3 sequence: CASSEAPGDTGELFF. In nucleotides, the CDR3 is TGTGCCAGCAGTGAAGCCCCAGGGGACACCGGGGAGCTGTTTTTT.

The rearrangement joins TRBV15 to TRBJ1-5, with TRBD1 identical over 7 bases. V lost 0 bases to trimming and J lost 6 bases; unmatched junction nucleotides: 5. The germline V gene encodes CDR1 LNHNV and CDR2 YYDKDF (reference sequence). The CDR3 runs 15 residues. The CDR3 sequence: CATSRELGTVQPQHF. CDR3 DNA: TGTGCCACCAGCAGAGAGTTAGGGACAGTTCAGCCCCAGCATTTT.

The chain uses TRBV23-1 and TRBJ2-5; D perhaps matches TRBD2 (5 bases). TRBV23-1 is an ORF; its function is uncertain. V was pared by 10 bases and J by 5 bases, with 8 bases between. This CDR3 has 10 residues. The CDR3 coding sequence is TGCGCCACGGACTTTGAGACCCAGTACTTC. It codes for CATDFETQYF.

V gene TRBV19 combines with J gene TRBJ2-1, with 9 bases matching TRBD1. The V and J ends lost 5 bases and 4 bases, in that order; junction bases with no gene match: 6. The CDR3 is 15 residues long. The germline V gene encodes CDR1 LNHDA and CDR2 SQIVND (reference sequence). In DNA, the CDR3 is TGTGCCAGTAGTTTAACCGGGACAGGGTACAATGAGCAGTTCTTC. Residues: CASSLTGTGYNEQFF.

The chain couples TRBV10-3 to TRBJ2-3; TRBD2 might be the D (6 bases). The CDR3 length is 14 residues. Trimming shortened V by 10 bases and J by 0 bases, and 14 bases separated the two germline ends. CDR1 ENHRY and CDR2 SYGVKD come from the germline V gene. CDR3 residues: CATGLPLSTDTQYF. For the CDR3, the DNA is TGTGCCACGGGACTGCCCCTAAGCACAGATACGCAGTATTTT.

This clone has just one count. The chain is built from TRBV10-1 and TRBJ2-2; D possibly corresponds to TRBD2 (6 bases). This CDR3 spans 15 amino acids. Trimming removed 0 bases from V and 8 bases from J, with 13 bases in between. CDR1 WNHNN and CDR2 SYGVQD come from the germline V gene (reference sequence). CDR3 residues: CASSESTLRGGELFF. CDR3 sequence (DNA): TGCGCCAGCAGTGAGTCGACACTGCGGGGTGGGGAGCTGTTTTTT.

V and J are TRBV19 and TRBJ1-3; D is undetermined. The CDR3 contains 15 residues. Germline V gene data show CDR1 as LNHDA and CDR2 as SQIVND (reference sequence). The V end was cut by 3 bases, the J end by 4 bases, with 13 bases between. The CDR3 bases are TGTGCCAGTAGTATGCCTCGGGCAGGCGGAAACACCATATATTTT. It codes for CASSMPRAGGNTIYF.

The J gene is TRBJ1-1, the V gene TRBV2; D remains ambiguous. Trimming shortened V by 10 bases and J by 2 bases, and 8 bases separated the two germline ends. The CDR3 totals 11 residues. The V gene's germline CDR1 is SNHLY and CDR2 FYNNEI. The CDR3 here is CATLGNTEAFF. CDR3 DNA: TGTGCCACACTGGGAAACACTGAAGCTTTCTTT.

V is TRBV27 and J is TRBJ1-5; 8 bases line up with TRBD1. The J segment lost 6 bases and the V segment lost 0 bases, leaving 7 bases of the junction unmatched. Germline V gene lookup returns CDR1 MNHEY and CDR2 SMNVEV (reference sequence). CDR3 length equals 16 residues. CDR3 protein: CASSLSRTGLGQPQHF. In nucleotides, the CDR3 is TGTGCCAGCAGTTTATCGAGGACAGGGTTGGGTCAGCCCCAGCATTTT.

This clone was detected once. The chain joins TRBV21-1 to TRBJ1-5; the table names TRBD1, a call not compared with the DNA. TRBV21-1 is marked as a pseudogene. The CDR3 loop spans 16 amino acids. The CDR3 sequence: CASSKGASDGNQPQHF. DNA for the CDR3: TGTGCCAGCAGCAAGGGGGCGTCGGACGGCAATCAGCCCCAGCATTTT.

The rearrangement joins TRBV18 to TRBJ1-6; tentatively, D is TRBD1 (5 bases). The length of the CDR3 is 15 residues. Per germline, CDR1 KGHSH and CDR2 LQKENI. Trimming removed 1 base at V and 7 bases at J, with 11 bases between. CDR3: CASSPQAGANSPLHF. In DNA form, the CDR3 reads TGTGCCAGCTCACCACAGGCTGGGGCCAATTCACCCCTCCACTTT.

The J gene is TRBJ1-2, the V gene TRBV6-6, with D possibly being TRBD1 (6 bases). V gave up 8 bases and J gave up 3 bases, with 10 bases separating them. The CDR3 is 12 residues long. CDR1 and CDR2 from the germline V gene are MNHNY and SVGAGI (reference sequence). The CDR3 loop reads CASAEGDYGYTF. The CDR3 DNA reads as TGTGCCAGCGCGGAGGGGGACTATGGCTACACCTTC.

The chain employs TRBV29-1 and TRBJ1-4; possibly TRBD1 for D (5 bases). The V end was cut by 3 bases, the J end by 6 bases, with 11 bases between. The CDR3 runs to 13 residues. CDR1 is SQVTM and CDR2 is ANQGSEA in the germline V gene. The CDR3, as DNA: TGCAGCGTTGATGTTCGGGGGGATGAAAAACTGTTTTTT. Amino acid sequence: CSVDVRGDEKLFF.

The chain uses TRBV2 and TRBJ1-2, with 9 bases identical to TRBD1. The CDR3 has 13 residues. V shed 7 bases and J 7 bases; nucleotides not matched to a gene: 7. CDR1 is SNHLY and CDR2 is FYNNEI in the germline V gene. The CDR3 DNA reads TGTGCCAGCATGGAAGACAGGGGGGTTGGCTACACCTTC. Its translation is CASMEDRGVGYTF. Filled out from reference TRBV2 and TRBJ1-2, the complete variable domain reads EPEVTQTPSHQVTQMGQEVILRCVPISNHLYFYWYRQILGQKVEFLVSFYNNEISEKSEIFDDQFSVERPDGSNFTLKIRSTKLEDSAMYFCASMEDRGVGYTFGSGTRLTVV.

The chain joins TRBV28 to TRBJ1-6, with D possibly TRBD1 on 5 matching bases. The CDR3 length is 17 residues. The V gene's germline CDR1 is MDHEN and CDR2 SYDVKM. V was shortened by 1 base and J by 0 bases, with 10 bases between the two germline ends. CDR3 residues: CASSLSGLDSYNSPLHF. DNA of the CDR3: TGTGCCAGCAGTTTATCAGGGTTGGACTCCTATAATTCACCCCTCCACTTT.

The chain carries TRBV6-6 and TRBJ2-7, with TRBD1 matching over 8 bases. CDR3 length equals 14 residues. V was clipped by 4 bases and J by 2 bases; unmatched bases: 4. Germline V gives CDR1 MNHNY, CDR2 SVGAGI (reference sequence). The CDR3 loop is CASSSGTGTYEQYF. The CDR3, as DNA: TGTGCCAGCAGTTCCGGGACAGGAACCTACGAGCAGTACTTC.

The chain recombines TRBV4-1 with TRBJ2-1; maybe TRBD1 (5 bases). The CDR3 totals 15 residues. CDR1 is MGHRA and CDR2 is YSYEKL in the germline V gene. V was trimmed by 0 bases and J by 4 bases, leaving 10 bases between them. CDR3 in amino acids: CASSQDTGPYNEQFF. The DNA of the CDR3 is TGCGCCAGCAGCCAAGACACAGGACCATACAATGAGCAGTTCTTC.

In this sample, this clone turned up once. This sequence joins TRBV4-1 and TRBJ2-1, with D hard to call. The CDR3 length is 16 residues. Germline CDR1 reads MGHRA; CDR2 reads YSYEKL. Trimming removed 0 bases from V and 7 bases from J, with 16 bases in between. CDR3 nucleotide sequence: TGCGCCAGCAGCCAAGATTTGTGGGGAAGCCGTAATGAGCAGTTCTTC. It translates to CASSQDLWGSRNEQFF.

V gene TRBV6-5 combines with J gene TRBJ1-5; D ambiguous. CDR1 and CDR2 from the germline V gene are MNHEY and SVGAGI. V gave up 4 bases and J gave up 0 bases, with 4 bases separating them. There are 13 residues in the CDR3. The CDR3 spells CASSLDSNQPQHF. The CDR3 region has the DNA TGTGCCAGCAGTTTGGATAGCAATCAGCCCCAGCATTTT.

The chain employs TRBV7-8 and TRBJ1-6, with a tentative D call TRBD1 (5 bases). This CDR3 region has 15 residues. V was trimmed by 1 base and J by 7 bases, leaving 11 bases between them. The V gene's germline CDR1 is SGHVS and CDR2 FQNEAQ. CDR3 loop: CASSLEGRVNSPLHF. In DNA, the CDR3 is TGTGCCAGCAGCTTAGAGGGCAGGGTGAATTCACCCCTCCACTTT.

The CDR3 DNA follows: TGTGCCAGCAGCTTAACCAAGCCGGGACGGGGATTGGGCGGGGAGCTGTTTTTT. This translates into CASSLTKPGRGLGGELFF. The chain carries TRBV7-3 and TRBJ2-2; D may match TRBD1 or TRBD2 (5 bases each). Germline V gene lookup returns CDR1 SGHTA and CDR2 FQGTGA. The CDR3 has 18 amino acids. Trimming removed 0 bases from V and 7 bases from J, with 21 bases in between.

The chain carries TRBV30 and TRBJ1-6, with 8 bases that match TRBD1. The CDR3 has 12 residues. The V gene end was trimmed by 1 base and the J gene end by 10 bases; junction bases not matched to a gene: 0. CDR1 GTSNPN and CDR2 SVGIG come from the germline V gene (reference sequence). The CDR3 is CAWSGTGSPLHF. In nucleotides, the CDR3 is TGTGCCTGGAGTGGGACAGGGTCACCCCTCCACTTT.

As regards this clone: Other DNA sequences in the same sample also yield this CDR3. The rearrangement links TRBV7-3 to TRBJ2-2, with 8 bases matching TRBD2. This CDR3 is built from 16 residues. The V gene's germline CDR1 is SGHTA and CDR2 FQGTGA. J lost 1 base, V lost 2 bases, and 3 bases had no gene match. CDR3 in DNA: TGTGCCAGCAGCTTAGGCCTAGCGGGGAACACCGGGGAGCTGTTTTTT. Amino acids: CASSLGLAGNTGELFF.

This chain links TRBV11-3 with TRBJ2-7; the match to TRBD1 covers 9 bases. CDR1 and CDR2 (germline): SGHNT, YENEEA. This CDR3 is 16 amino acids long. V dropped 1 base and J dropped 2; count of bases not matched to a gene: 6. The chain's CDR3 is CASSLARQGVTYEQYF. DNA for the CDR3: TGTGCCAGCAGCTTAGCGAGACAGGGGGTTACCTACGAGCAGTACTTC.

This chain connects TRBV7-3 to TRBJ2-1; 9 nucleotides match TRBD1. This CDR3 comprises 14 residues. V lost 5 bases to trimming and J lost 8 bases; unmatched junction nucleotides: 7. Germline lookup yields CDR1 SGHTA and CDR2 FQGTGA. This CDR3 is CASSQTGTGYEQFF. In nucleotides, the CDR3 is TGTGCCAGCAGCCAAACCGGGACAGGGTATGAGCAGTTCTTC.